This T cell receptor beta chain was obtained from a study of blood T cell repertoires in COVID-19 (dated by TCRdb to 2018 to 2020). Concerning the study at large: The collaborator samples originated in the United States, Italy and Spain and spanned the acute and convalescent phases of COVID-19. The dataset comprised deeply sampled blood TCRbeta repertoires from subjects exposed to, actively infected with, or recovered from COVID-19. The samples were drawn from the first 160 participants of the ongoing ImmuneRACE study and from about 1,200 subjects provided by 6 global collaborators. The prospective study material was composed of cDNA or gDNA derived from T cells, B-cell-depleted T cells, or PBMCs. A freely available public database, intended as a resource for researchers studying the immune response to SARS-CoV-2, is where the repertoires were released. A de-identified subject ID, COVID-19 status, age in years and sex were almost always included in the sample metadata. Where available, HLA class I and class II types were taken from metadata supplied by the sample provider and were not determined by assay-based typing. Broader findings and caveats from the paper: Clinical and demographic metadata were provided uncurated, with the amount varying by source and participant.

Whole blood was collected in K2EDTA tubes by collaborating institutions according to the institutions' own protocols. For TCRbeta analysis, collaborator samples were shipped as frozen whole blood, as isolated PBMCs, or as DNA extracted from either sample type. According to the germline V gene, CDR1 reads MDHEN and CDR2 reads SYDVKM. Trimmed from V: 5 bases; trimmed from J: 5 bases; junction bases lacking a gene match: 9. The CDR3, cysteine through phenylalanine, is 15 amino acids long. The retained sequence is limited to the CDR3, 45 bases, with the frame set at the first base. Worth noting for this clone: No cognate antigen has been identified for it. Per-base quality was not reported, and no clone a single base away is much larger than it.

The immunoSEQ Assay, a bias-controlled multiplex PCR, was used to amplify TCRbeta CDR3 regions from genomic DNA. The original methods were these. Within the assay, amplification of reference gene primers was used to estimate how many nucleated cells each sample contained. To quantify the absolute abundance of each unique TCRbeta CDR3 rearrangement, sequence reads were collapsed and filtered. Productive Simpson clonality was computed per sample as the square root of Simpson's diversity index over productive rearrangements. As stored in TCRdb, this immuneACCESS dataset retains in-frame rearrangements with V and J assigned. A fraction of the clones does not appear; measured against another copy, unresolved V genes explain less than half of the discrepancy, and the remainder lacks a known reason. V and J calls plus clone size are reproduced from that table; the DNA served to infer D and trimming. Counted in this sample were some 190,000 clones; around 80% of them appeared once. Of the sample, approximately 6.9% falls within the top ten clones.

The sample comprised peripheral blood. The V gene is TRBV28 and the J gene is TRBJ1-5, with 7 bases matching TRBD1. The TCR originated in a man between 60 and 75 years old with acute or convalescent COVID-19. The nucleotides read TGTGCCAGCAGTCAGGTTGACAGGGTCGATCAGCCCCAGCATTTT. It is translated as CASSQVDRVDQPQHF.